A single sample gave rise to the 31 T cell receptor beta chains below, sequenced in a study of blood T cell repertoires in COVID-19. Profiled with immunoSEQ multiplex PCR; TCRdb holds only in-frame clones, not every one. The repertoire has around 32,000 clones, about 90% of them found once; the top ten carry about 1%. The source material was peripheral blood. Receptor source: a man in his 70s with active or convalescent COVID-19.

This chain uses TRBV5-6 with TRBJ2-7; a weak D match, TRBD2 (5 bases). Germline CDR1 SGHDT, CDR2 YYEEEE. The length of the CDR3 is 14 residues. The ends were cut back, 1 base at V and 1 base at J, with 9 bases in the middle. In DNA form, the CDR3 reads TGTGCCAGCAGCTTGCGCGGGCCGTCCTACGAGCAGTACTTC. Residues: CASSLRGPSYEQYF.

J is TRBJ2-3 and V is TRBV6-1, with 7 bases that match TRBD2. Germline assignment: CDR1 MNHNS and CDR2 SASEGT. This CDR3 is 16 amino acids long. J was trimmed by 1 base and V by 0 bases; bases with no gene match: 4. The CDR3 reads CASSEALAAGTDTQYF. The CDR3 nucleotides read TGTGCCAGCAGTGAAGCGCTAGCGGCCGGCACAGATACGCAGTATTTT.

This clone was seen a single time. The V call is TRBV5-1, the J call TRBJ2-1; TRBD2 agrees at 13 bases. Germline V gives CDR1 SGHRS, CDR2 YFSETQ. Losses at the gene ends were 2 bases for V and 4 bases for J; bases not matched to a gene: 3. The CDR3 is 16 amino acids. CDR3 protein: CASSFGLAGDYNEQFF. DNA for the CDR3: TGCGCCAGCAGCTTTGGACTAGCGGGAGATTACAATGAGCAGTTCTTC. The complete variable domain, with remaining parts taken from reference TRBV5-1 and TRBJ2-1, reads KAGVTQTPRYLIKTRGQQVTLSCSPISGHRSVSWYQQTPGQGLQFLFEYFSETQRNKGNFPGRFSGRQFSNSRSEMNVSTLELGDSALYLCASSFGLAGDYNEQFFGPGTRLTVL.

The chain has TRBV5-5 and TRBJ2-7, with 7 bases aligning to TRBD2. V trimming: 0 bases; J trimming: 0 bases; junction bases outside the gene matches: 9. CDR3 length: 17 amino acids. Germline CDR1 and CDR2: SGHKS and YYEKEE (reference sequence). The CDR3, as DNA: TGTGCCAGCAGCTTGGGTGGCGGGAGTCCCCTCTCCTACGAGCAGTACTTC. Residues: CASSLGGGSPLSYEQYF.

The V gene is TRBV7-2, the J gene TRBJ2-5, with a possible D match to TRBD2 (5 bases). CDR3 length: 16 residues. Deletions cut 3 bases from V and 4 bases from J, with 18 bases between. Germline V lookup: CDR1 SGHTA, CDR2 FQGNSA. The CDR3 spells CASSFIFWAGGETQYF. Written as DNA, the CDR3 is TGTGCCAGCAGCTTTATATTTTGGGCGGGTGGAGAGACCCAGTACTTC.

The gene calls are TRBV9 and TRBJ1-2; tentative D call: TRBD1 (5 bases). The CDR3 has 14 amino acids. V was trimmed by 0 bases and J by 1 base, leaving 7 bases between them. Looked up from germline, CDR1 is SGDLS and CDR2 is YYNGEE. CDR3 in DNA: TGTGCCAGCAGCGTAGCAGGGAATAACTATGGCTACACCTTC. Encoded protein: CASSVAGNNYGYTF.

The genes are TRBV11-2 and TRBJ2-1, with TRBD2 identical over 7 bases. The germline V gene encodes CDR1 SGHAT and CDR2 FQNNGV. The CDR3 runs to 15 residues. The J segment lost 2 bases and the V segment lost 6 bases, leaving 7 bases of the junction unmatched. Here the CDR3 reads CASRYLADTYNEQFF. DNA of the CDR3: TGTGCCAGCAGATATCTAGCGGACACCTACAATGAGCAGTTCTTC.

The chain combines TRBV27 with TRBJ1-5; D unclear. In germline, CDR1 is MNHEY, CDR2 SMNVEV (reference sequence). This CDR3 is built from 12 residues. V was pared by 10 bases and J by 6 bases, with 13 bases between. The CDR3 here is CATQSAGQPQHF. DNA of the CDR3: TGTGCCACTCAGTCAGCGGGTCAGCCCCAGCATTTT.

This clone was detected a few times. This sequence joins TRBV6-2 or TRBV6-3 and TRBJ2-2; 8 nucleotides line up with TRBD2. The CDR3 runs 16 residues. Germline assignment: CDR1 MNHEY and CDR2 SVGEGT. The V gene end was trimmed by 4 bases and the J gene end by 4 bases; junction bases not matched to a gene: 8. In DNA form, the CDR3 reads TGTGCCAGCAGTTCCTGGACTAGCAAGAGCACCGGGGAGCTGTTTTTT. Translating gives CASSSWTSKSTGELFF.

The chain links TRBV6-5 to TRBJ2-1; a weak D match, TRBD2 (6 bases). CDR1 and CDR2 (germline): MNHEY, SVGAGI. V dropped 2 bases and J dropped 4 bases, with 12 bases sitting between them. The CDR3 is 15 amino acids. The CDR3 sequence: CASSYGSGQYNEQFF. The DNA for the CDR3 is TGTGCCAGCAGTTACGGTAGCGGACAATACAATGAGCAGTTCTTC.

The CDR3 loop reads CASSLRPGLEYGYTF. In DNA, the CDR3 is TGTGCCAGCAGCTTGAGACCGGGTTTGGAGTATGGCTACACCTTC. The chain recombines TRBV5-5 with TRBJ1-2; D gene uncertain. Germline CDR1 SGHKS, CDR2 YYEKEE (reference sequence). CDR3 length equals 15 residues. V was pared by 1 base and J by 5 bases, with 15 bases between.

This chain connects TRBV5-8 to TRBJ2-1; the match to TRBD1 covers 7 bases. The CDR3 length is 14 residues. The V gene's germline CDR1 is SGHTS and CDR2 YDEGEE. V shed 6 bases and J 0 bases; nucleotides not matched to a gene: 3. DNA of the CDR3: TGTGCCAGCAATAGACAGGGCTCCTACAATGAGCAGTTCTTC. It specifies CASNRQGSYNEQFF.

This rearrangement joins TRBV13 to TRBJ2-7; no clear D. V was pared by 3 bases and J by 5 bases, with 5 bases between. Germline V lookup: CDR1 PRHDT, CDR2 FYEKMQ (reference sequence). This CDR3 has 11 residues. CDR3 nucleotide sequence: TGTGCCAGCAGCTTTAGTGACGAGCAGTACTTC. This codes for CASSFSDEQYF.

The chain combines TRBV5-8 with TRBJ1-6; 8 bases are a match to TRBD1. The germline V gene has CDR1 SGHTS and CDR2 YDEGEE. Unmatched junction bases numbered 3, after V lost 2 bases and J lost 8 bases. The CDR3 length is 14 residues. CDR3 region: CASSFTGGDSPLHF. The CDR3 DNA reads TGTGCCAGCAGCTTTACAGGGGGGGATTCACCCCTCCACTTT.

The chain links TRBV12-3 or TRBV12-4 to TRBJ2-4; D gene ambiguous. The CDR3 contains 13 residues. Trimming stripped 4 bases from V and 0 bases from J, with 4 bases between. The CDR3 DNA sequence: TGTGCCAGCAGTTCTTCAGCCAAAAACATTCAGTACTTC. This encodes CASSSSAKNIQYF.

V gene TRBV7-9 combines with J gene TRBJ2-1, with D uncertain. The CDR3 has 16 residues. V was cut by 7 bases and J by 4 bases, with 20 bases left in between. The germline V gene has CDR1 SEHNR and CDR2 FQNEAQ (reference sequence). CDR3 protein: CASNPPMRLSYNEQFF. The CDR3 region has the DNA TGTGCCAGCAACCCACCAATGCGGCTCTCTTACAATGAGCAGTTCTTC.

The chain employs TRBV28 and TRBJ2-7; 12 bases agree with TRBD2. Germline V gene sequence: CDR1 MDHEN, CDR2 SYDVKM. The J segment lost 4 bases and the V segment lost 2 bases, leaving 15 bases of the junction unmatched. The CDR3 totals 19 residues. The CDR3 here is CASSLDLLAGGPWPYEQYF. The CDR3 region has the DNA TGTGCCAGCAGTTTAGATCTACTAGCGGGAGGCCCCTGGCCGTACGAGCAGTACTTC.

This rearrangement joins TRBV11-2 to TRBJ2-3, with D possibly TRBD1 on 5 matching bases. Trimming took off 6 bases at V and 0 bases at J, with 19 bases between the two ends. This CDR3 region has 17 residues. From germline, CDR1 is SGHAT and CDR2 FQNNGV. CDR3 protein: CASRLRGWTDSTDTQYF. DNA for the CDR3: TGTGCCAGCAGACTTAGGGGTTGGACGGATAGCACAGATACGCAGTATTTT.

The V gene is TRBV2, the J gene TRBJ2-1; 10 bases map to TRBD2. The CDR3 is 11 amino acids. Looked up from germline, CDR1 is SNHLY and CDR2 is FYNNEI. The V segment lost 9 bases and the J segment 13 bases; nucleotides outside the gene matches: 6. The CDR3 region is CASLAGALQFF. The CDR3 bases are TGTGCCAGTCTAGCGGGGGCCCTCCAGTTCTTC.

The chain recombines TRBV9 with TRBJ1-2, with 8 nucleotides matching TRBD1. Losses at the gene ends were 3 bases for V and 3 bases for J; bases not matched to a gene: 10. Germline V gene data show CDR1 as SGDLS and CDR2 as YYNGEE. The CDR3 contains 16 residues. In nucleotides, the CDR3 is TGTGCCAGCAGCGCCAACTCCAGGGGGCAAGACTATGGCTACACCTTC. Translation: CASSANSRGQDYGYTF.

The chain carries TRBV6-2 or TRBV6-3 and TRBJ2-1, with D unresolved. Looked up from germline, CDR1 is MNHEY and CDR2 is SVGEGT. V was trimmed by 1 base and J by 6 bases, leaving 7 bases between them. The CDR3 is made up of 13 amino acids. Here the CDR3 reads CASSYLQFNEQFF. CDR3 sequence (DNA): TGTGCCAGCAGTTACTTGCAGTTCAATGAGCAGTTCTTC.

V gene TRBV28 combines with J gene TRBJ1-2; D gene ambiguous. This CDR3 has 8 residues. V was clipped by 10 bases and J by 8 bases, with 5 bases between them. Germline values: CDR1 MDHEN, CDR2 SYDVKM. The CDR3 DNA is TGTGCCACTTCCGGCTACACCTTC. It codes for CATSGYTF.

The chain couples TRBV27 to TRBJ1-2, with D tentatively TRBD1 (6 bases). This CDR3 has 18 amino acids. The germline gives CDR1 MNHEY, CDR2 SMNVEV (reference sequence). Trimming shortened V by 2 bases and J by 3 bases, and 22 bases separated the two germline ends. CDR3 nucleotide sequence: TGTGCCAGCAGTTTAAGGGCGACAGGCGTCGGACAATACTATGGCTACACCTTC. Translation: CASSLRATGVGQYYGYTF.

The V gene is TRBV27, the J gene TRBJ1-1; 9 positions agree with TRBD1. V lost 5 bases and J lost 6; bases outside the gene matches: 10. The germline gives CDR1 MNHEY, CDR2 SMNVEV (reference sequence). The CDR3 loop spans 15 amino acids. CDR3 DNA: TGTGCCAGCAGTGCCTACAGGGGGCAAAAAGCTGAAGCTTTCTTT. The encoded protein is CASSAYRGQKAEAFF.

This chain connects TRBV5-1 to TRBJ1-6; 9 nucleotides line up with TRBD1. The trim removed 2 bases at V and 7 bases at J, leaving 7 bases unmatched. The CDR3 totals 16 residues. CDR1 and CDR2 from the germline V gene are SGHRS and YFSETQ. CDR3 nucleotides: TGCGCCAGCAGCTTTTTGACAGGGGGTATGAATTCACCCCTCCACTTT. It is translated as CASSFLTGGMNSPLHF. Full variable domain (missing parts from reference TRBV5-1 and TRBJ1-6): KAGVTQTPRYLIKTRGQQVTLSCSPISGHRSVSWYQQTPGQGLQFLFEYFSETQRNKGNFPGRFSGRQFSNSRSEMNVSTLELGDSALYLCASSFLTGGMNSPLHFGNGTRLTVT.

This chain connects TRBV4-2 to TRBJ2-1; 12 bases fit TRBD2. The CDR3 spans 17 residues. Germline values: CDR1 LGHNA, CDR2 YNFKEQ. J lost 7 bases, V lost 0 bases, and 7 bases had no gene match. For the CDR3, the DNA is TGTGCCAGCAGCCAAGAACCTGGACTAGCGGGAATGAATGAGCAGTTCTTC. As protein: CASSQEPGLAGMNEQFF.

The CDR3 DNA reads TGTGCCTGGAAAGACAGGGGGTACTATGGCTACACCTTC. This translates into CAWKDRGYYGYTF. J is TRBJ1-2 and V is TRBV30; 9 bases are shared with TRBD1. J was trimmed by 3 bases and V by 4 bases; bases with no gene match: 3. The CDR3 extends over 13 amino acids. Germline V gene data show CDR1 as GTSNPN and CDR2 as SVGIG (reference sequence).

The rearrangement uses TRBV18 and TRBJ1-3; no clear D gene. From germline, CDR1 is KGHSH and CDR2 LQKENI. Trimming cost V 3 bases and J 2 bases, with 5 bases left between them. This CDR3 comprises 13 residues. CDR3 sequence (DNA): TGTGCCAGCTCACCGCAGACTGGAAACACCATATATTTT. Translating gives CASSPQTGNTIYF.

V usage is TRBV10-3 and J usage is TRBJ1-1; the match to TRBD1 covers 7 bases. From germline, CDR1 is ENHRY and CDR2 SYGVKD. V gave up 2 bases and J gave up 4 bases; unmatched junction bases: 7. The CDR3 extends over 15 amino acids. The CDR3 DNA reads TGTGCCATCAGTGAGCCAGACACAGGGGCCACTGAAGCTTTCTTT. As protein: CAISEPDTGATEAFF.

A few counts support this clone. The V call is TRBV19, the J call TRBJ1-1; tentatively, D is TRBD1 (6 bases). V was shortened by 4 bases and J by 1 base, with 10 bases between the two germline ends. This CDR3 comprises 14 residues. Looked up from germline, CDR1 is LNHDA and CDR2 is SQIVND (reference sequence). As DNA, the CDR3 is TGTGCCAGTAGTAAATACAGGGAGAACACTGAAGCTTTCTTT. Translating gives CASSKYRENTEAFF. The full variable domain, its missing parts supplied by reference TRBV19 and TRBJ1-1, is DGGITQSPKYLFRKEGQNVTLSCEQNLNHDAMYWYRQDPGQGLRLIYYSQIVNDFQKGDIAEGYSVSREKKESFPLTVTSAQKNPTAFYLCASSKYRENTEAFFGQGTRLTVV.

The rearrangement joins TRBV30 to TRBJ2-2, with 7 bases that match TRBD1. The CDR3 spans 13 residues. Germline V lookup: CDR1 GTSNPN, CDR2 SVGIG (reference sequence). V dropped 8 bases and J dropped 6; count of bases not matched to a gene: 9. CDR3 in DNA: TGTGCCCTCACAAGGGGGCTCGCCGGGGAGCTGTTTTTT. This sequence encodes CALTRGLAGELFF.